This T cell receptor beta chain stems from a study of beta chain features in type 1 diabetes. The authors reverse transcribed all of the isolated RNA, so sequencing captured expressed TCRB transcripts. TCRdb's table, derived via immunoSEQ multiplex PCR, lists solely in-frame clones and lacks some. The profile covers fewer than 250,000 clones, with approximately 14% appearing a single time and 0.026% taken by the ten largest. The TCR was taken from a middle-aged woman in good health. Sequences were obtained from naive CD4+ T cells from blood.

The CDR3 sequence: CASSYDGTGVGYTF. DNA for the CDR3: TGTGCCAGCAGTTACGATGGGACAGGGGTTGGCTACACCTTC. The chain is built from TRBV6-6 and TRBJ1-2, with 10 bases fitting TRBD1. The J segment lost 7 bases and the V segment lost 2 bases, leaving 4 bases of the junction unmatched. The CDR3 spans 14 residues. Per the germline V gene, CDR1 is MNHNY and CDR2 is SVGAGI (reference sequence).